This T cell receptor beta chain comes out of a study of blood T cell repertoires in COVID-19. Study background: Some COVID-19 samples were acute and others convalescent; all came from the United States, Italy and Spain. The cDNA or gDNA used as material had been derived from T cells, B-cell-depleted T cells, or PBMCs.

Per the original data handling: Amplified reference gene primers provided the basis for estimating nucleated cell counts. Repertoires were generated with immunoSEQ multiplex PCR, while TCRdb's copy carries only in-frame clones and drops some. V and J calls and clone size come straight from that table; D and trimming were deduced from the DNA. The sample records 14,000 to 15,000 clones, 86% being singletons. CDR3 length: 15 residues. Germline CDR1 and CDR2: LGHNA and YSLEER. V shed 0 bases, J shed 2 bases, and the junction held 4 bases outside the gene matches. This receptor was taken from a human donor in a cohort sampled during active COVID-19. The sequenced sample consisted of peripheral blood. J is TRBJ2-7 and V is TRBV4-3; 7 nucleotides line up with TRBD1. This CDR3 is CASSQDRDSPYEQYF. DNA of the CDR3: TGCGCCAGCAGCCAAGATCGGGACAGTCCCTACGAGCAGTACTTC.